These 13 T cell receptor beta chains share one sample of origin, sequenced in a study of CD8 T cells in Susac syndrome. RNA totalling about 0.45 to 1 ug underwent reverse transcription with random hexamers. TCRdb re-analysed the immunoSEQ multiplex PCR reads in MiXCR, keeping a single row per CDR3 protein. The profile covers 95,000 to 150,000 distinct CDR3 sequences, with roughly 94% appearing a single time and 0.25% to 0.3% taken by the ten largest. The sequencing input was CD8+ T cells from PBMCs. These receptor sequences come from a human donor with Susac syndrome.

This clonotype was recorded once. V usage is TRBV20-1 and J usage is TRBJ1-2; D gene ambiguous. CDR1 is DFQATT and CDR2 is SNEGSKA in the germline V gene (reference sequence). Trimming took 6 bases from V and 7 from J, leaving 9 bases between them. The CDR3 is 10 residues long. This CDR3 is CSALGFGYTF. DNA for the CDR3: TGCAGTGCCTTAGGGTTTGGCTACACCTTC.

V usage is TRBV25-1 and J usage is TRBJ2-4; D perhaps matches TRBD2 (6 bases). Germline V lookup: CDR1 MGHDK, CDR2 SYGVNS. The CDR3 contains 14 residues. The ends were cut back, 1 base at V and 11 bases at J, with 15 bases in the middle. CDR3: CASSESGGASLQYF. For the CDR3, the DNA is TGTGCCAGCAGTGAATCCGGAGGGGCCTCGCTTCAGTACTTC.

This chain uses TRBV10-3 with TRBJ1-2; maybe TRBD1 (6 bases). This CDR3 has 13 residues. Germline V lookup: CDR1 ENHRY, CDR2 SYGVKD. V was trimmed by 10 bases and J by 5 bases, leaving 17 bases between them. CDR3 nucleotide sequence: TGTGCCACGCGGGGGCAGGCCGGGTATGGCTACACCTTC. Protein sequence: CATRGQAGYGYTF.

The rearrangement uses TRBV11-2 and TRBJ2-1; the match to TRBD2 covers 7 bases. The CDR3 is 13 residues long. Trimming removed 9 bases from V and 7 bases from J; junction bases left unmatched: 9. Germline V CDR1 and CDR2: SGHAT, FQNNGV. The CDR3 protein is CASSPGLPNEQFF. For the CDR3, the DNA is TGTGCCAGTTCACCGGGACTACCGAATGAGCAGTTCTTC.

The chain employs TRBV5-4 and TRBJ2-7, with 7 bases identical to TRBD1. The CDR3 has 13 residues. The V segment lost 5 bases and the J segment 2 bases; nucleotides outside the gene matches: 4. CDR1 and CDR2 (germline): SGHNT, YYREEE (reference sequence). CDR3 residues: CASRQDRAYEQYF. The CDR3 DNA reads TGTGCCAGCAGGCAAGACAGGGCCTACGAGCAGTACTTC.

V is TRBV12-3 or TRBV12-4 and J is TRBJ1-5, with 9 nucleotides matching TRBD1. The CDR3 spans 16 residues. The trim removed 5 bases at V and 5 bases at J, leaving 10 bases unmatched. This CDR3 reads CASSPPGQGRDQPQHF. The CDR3 DNA reads TGTGCCAGCAGTCCCCCGGGACAGGGAAGAGATCAGCCCCAGCATTTT.

The chain has TRBV3-1 and TRBJ2-1; the match to TRBD2 covers 13 bases. The length of the CDR3 is 17 residues. Germline V gene sequence: CDR1 LGHDT, CDR2 YNNKEL (reference sequence). The ends lost 0 bases at V and 4 bases at J; junction bases unmatched: 3. The CDR3: CASSQELAGGFYNEQFF. The CDR3 DNA reads as TGTGCCAGCAGCCAAGAACTAGCGGGGGGGTTTTACAATGAGCAGTTCTTC.

This clonotype has only one observation. V and J are TRBV9 and TRBJ2-1, with D perhaps matching TRBD1 or TRBD2 (5 bases each). The CDR3 is 16 amino acids. Per germline, CDR1 SGDLS and CDR2 YYNGEE. Trimming took off 4 bases at V and 0 bases at J, with 14 bases between the two ends. Here the CDR3 DNA reads TGTGCCAGCAGCCCTGTGGGGGTAAGCTCCTACAATGAGCAGTTCTTC. Residues: CASSPVGVSSYNEQFF.

CDR3 loop: CASSQEGAGNYGYTF. CDR3 bases: TGCGCCAGCAGCCAAGAAGGCGCAGGCAACTATGGCTACACCTTC. This sequence joins TRBV4-1 and TRBJ1-2, with D unresolved. The germline CDR1 and CDR2 sequences are MGHRA and YSYEKL. The V gene lost 0 bases and the J gene lost 2 bases, with 10 bases spanning the gap. The CDR3 is 15 amino acids.

The chain is built from TRBV20-1 and TRBJ2-7, with a possible D match to TRBD1 (6 bases). The CDR3 totals 13 residues. In germline, CDR1 is DFQATT, CDR2 SNEGSKA (reference sequence). The V end was cut by 6 bases, the J end by 3 bases, with 15 bases between. Written as DNA, the CDR3 is TGCAGTGCCCGGACAGTTTTTGACTACGAGCAGTACTTC. Translating it yields CSARTVFDYEQYF.

The CDR3, as DNA: TGCGCCAGCAGCCAAGCTGGGATCCTAAATAGCAATCAGCCCCAGCATTTT. Translation gives CASSQAGILNSNQPQHF. This chain links TRBV4-3 with TRBJ1-5; D call uncertain. The CDR3 is made up of 17 amino acids. Germline assignment: CDR1 LGHNA and CDR2 YSLEER. The ends were cut back, 1 base at V and 0 bases at J, with 13 bases in the middle.

Only a few counts were recorded for this clonotype. The chain combines TRBV29-1 with TRBJ1-2; no reliable D call. Germline loops: CDR1 SQVTM, CDR2 ANQGSEA. The CDR3 covers 11 residues. The V end lost 4 bases, the J end lost 4 bases, and 7 bases lay between the germline ends. The CDR3 loop is CSVGGLYGYTF. The CDR3, as DNA: TGCAGCGTTGGGGGTCTCTATGGCTACACCTTC.

The chain couples TRBV24-1 to TRBJ2-5; D is unclear. Deletions cut 5 bases from V and 4 bases from J, with 13 bases between. This CDR3 has 14 amino acids. The germline V gene encodes CDR1 KGHDR and CDR2 SFDVKD. CDR3 in amino acids: CATSAPGLGETQYF. The DNA of the CDR3 is TGTGCCACCAGTGCCCCGGGTTTGGGAGAGACCCAGTACTTC.